This T cell receptor beta chain was retrieved from a study of blood T cell repertoires in COVID-19. Study-level background: Donors in the United States, Italy and Spain gave samples during acute or convalescent COVID-19. Nucleic acid was either cDNA or gDNA, and it came from T cells, B-cell-depleted T cells, or PBMCs.

Individuals drawn from approximately 26 US areas were roughly 18 to 95 years old. Cohort allocation depended upon clinical history that participants reported. TCRdb's copy holds only in-frame clones and misses some; the assay was immunoSEQ multiplex PCR. The sample includes 300,000 to 350,000 clones, less than 90% of them seen just once. The sequence came from a woman aged 25-40 years who had recovered from COVID-19. The sequenced material came from PBMCs or T cells enriched from blood (not recorded which).

CDR3 residues: CASSDRGFENTIYF. The DNA of the CDR3 is TGTGCCAGCAGTGACAGGGGCTTCGAAAACACCATATATTTT. The rearrangement joins TRBV6-1 to TRBJ1-3; maybe TRBD1 (6 bases). CDR3 length: 14 residues. V lost 3 bases to trimming and J lost 6 bases, with 12 bases between them. Germline loops: CDR1 MNHNS, CDR2 SASEGT.